Below are 5 T cell receptor beta chains sequenced from a single sample in a study of Ad26.COV2.S vaccination and SARS-CoV-2 variants. Treatment specified: over 15 received Ad26.COV2.S at low or high dose, single or two shots; about 5 received placebo; per-sample allocation not given. All samples were drawn on day 63, counting from the first vaccine or placebo injection. Measured with immunoSEQ multiplex PCR; TCRdb has only the in-frame clones, and not every one. The sample includes 200,000 to 250,000 clones, approximately 88% of them seen just once. Sample: peripheral blood, taken in a trial of Ad26.COV2.S vaccine versus placebo. These receptors came from a person aged 18-60 years who received the Ad26.COV2.S COVID-19 vaccine or a placebo.

V gene TRBV7-9 combines with J gene TRBJ1-4, with a tentative D call TRBD1 (6 bases). Germline V gene lookup returns CDR1 SEHNR and CDR2 FQNEAQ (reference sequence). The germline V and J ends were trimmed by 5 bases and 5 bases, with 15 bases remaining between them. This CDR3 spans 15 amino acids. The CDR3 here is CASSPLRGGNEKLFF. The CDR3 DNA reads as TGTGCCAGCAGCCCCCTCAGGGGAGGGAATGAAAAACTGTTTTTT.

This chain links TRBV10-3 with TRBJ2-5; D is unclear. Trimming removed 3 bases at V and 7 bases at J, with 6 bases between. This CDR3 is built from 11 residues. Germline V CDR1 and CDR2: ENHRY, SYGVKD. The CDR3 sequence: CAISEVGTQYF. Here the CDR3 DNA reads TGTGCCATCAGTGAAGTGGGGACCCAGTACTTC.

This chain uses TRBV6-2 or TRBV6-3 with TRBJ1-5; D not resolved. V was clipped by 2 bases and J by 0 bases, with 8 bases between them. This CDR3 is built from 15 residues. In germline, CDR1 is MNHEY, CDR2 SVGEGT. This CDR3 reads CASSYQVYSNQPQHF. The DNA of the CDR3 is TGTGCCAGCAGTTACCAGGTGTATAGCAATCAGCCCCAGCATTTT.

This clone appeared once. This chain joins TRBV27 and TRBJ1-2, with a possible D match to TRBD1 (5 bases). CDR3 length: 12 residues. Trimming took off 5 bases at V and 11 bases at J, with 15 bases between the two ends. Germline V lookup: CDR1 MNHEY, CDR2 SMNVEV (reference sequence). This CDR3 reads CASSPTGGYYTF. In DNA form, the CDR3 reads TGTGCCAGCAGTCCTACGGGGGGTTATTACACCTTC.

The V gene is TRBV29-1, the J gene TRBJ2-5; unclear D gene. The CDR3 consists of 15 residues. CDR1 is SQVTM and CDR2 is ANQGSEA in the germline V gene. Trimming took 3 bases from V and 3 from J, leaving 17 bases between them. This CDR3 is CSVEDVWVAEETQYF. CDR3 nucleotides: TGCAGCGTTGAGGACGTTTGGGTAGCAGAAGAGACCCAGTACTTC.